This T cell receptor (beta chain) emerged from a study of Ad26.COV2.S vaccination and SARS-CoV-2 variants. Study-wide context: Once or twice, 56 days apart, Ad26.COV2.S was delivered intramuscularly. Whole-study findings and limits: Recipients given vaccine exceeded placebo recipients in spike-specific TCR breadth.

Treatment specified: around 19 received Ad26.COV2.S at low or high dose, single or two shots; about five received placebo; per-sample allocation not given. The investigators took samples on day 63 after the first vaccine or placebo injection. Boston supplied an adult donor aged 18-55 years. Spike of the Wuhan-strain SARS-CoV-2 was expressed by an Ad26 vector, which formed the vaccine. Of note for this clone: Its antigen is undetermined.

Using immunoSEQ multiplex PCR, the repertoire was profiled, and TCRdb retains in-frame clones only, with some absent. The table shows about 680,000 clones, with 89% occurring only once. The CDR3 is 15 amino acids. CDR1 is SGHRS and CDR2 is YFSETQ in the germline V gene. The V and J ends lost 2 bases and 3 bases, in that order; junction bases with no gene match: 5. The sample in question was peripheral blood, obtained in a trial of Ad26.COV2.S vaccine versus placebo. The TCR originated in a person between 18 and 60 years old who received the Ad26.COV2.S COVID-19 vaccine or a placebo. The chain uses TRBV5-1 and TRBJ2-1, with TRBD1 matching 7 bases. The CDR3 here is CASSFEGAVYNEQFF. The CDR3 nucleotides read TGCGCCAGCAGCTTTGAGGGGGCTGTCTACAATGAGCAGTTCTTC.